The table lists the clone carrying this T cell receptor beta chain with a few counts. Its antigen is as yet unknown. The data were taken from a study of T-cell memory formation after mild COVID-19. Broader study findings: The finding that pre-infection memory included some responding clones suggested that cross-reactive memory joined. The CD4+ clones that contracted clustered mainly within CM and EM, and the CD8+ clones concentrated in EMRA.

Constant-segment primers and 5'RACE yielded cDNA libraries for TCR alpha and TCR beta, each carrying sample barcodes and UMIs. TCRdb itself ran the 5' RACE reads through MiXCR, one entry per CDR3 protein. The sample gives approximately 400,000 distinct CDR3 sequences, about 20% of which show up once; 20% to 25% is in the top ten. This sequence originates from a man between 18 and 29 years old who had mild COVID-19 (a few samples of this study predate the infection). Cell type and time point are not known. Material for sequencing was PBMCs or a T cell subset sorted from them (not recorded which).

The CDR3 coding sequence is TGTGCCAGCAGCAAACAGGGGGCGGACGAGCAGTACGTC. Translating it yields CASSKQGADEQYV. V and J are TRBV5-4 and TRBJ2-7, with TRBD1 identical over 9 bases. With 4 bases clipped from V and 5 bases from J, the junction kept 4 bases outside the gene matches. The CDR3 has 13 amino acids. Germline V gives CDR1 SGHNT, CDR2 YYREEE (reference sequence).